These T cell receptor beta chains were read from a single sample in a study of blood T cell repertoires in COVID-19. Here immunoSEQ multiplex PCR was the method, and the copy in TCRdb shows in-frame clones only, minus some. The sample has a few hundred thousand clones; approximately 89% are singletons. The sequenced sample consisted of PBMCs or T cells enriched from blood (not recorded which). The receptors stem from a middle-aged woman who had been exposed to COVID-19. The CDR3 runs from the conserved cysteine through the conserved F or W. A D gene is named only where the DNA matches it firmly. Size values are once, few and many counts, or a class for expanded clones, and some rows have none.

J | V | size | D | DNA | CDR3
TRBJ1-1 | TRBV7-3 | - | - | TGTGCCAGCAGCCCGACCCCGACGGGGGAAGCTTTCTTT | CASSPTPTGEAFF
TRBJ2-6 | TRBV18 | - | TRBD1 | TGTGCCAGCTCATCTAAGACAGGGTTGCTCTCTGGGGCCAACGTCCTGACTTTC | CASSSKTGLLSGANVLTF
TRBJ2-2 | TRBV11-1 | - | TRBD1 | TGTGCCAGCAGCCCACGACAGGGGCAGGGGGAGCTGTTTTTT | CASSPRQGQGELFF
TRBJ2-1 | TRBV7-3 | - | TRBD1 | TGTGCCAGCAGCTCGACAGGGTATGAGCAGTTCTTC | CASSSTGYEQFF
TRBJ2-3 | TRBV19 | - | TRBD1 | TGTGCCAGTAGAGACAGGGAAACAGATACGCAGTATTTT | CASRDRETDTQYF
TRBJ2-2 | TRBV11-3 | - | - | TGTGCCAGCAGCCTAGACATGACCGGGGAGCTGTTTTTT | CASSLDMTGELFF
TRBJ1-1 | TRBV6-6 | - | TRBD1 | TGTGCCAGCACGTTACAGGGGGGAGGAATCACTGAAGCTTTCTTT | CASTLQGGGITEAFF
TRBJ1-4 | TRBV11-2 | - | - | TGTGCCAGCAGCTACATGGCAACTAATGAAAAACTGTTTTTT | CASSYMATNEKLFF
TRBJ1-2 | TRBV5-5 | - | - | TGTGCCAGCAGCTTGGGGGCTTTCGGCTACACCTTC | CASSLGAFGYTF
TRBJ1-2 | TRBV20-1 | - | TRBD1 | TGCAGTGCTAGTTCTGGACAGGGGAACTATGGCTACACCTTC | CSASSGQGNYGYTF
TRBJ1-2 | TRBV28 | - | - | TGTGCCAGCAGTTTACCCCAGGGGCTCTATGGCTACACCTTC | CASSLPQGLYGYTF
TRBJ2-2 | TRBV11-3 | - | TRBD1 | TGTGCCAGCAGCTCCAGACAGGGGGCTTACACCGGGGAGCTGTTTTTT | CASSSRQGAYTGELFF
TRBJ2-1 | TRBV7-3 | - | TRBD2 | TGTGCCAGCAGCTTATTACCTAGCGGGGGCTCCTACAATGAGCAGTTCTTC | CASSLLPSGGSYNEQFF
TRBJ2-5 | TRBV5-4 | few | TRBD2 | TGTGCCAGCAGCTGGACTAGCGGGGTGGGAGAGACCCAGTACTTC | CASSWTSGVGETQYF
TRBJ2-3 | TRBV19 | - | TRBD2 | TGTGCCAGTAGTATAGGACTAGCGGGGGGCTATAGCACAGATACGCAGTATTTT | CASSIGLAGGYSTDTQYF
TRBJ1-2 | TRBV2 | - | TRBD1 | TGTGCCAGCCCTGGACAGGGGACCCGGGAGGGCTATGGCTACACCTTC | CASPGQGTREGYGYTF
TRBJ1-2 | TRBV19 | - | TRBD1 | TGTGCCAGTACCCCGGACAGGGGGGCTACCTATGGCTACACCTTC | CASTPDRGATYGYTF
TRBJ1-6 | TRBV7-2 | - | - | TGTGCCAGCAGCCGCCCCCTGGGGGGCTCCTATAATTCACCCCTCCACTTT | CASSRPLGGSYNSPLHF
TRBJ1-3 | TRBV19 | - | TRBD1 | TGTGCCAGTCTCGACAGGGGGCCTGGAAACACCATATATTTT | CASLDRGPGNTIYF
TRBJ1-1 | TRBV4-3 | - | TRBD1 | TGCGCCAGCAGCCGCCTGGGACAGGGGGCAGGTGAAGCTTTCTTT | CASSRLGQGAGEAFF
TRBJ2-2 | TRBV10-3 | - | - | TGTGCCATCCCCCGAGGCGGGGTCTATACGAACACCGGGGAGCTGTTTTTT | CAIPRGGVYTNTGELFF
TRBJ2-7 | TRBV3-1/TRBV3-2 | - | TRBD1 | TGTGCCAGCAGCCCTATTGACAGGGGGTACGAGCAGTACTTC | CASSPIDRGYEQYF
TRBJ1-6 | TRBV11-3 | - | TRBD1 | TGTGCCAGCAGCCCTGGGACAGGGGTCTCACCCCTCCACTTT | CASSPGTGVSPLHF
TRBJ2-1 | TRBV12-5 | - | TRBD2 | TGTGCTAGTGGTTCGGGACTAGCGGCGTACAATGAGCAGTTCTTC | CASGSGLAAYNEQFF
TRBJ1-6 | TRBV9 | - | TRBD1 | TGTGCCAGCAGCTCCCGCGCGGGACAGGGAGGGATGGCCCTCCACTTT | CASSSRAGQGGMALHF
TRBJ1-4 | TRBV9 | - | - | TGTGCCAGCAGCCCAACCCAAGCTGCAACTAATGAAAAACTGTTTTTT | CASSPTQAATNEKLFF
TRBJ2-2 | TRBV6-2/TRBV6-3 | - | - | TGTGCCAGCAGTCAGGGGACCGGGGAGCTGTTTTTT | CASSQGTGELFF
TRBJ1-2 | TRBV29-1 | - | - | TGCAGCGTTGAAGTTTTTCGGGGGGGACAAGACTATGGCTACACCTTC | CSVEVFRGGQDYGYTF
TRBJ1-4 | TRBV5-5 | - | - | TGTGCCAGCAAGTTCGTCGGAGGGCTAGAAAAACTGTTTTTT | CASKFVGGLEKLFF
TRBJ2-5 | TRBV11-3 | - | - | TGTGCCAGCAGCCAACTAGGGCAAGAGACCCAGTACTTC | CASSQLGQETQYF
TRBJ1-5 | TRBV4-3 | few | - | TGCGCCAGCAGCCAAGATAGGATCGGACAGCTAAATTTT | CASSQDRIGQLNF
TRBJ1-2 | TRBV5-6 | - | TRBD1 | TGTGCCAGCAGCTTGTTTCAGGGGGACTATGGCTACACCTTC | CASSLFQGDYGYTF
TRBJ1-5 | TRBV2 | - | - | TGTGCCAGCAGTGCCTCTGTGACTAGTCAGCCCCAGCATTTT | CASSASVTSQPQHF
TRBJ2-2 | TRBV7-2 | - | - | TGTGCCAGCACCCTCGCCGGGGAGCTGTTTTTT | CASTLAGELFF
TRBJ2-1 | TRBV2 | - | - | TGTGCCAGCAGGACAACTTTAGACAATGAGCAGTTCTTC | CASRTTLDNEQFF
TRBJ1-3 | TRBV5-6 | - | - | TGTGCCAGCAGCTTGGTTCACAGGAAGATAAACACCATATATTTT | CASSLVHRKINTIYF
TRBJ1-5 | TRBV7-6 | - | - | TGTGCCAGCAGCCAAAACCCCAGCGAACCGCACCAGCCCCAGCATTTT | CASSQNPSEPHQPQHF
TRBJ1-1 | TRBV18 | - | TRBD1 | TGTGCCAGCTCACAAGGGGGATTCGACAGGGGAAACACTGAAGCTTTCTTT | CASSQGGFDRGNTEAFF
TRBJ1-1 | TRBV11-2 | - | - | TGTGCCAGCAGCTTAAATCATCCGAACACTGAAGCTTTCTTT | CASSLNHPNTEAFF
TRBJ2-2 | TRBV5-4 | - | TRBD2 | TGTGCCAGCAGCTTAACTAGCGGGGGTAACACCGGGGAGCTGTTTTTT | CASSLTSGGNTGELFF
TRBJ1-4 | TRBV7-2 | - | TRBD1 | TGTGCCAGCAGCTCAGGACAGGGGGCGCGGGGAGAAAAACTGTTTTTT | CASSSGQGARGEKLFF
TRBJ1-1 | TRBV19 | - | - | TGTGCCAGTAGGAGGTCTCTTGAGGACACTGAAGCTTTCTTT | CASRRSLEDTEAFF
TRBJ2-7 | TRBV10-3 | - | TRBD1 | TGTGCCATCAGTGCCGAACAGGGGAACGAGCAGTACTTC | CAISAEQGNEQYF
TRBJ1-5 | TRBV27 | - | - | TGTGCCAGCAGTTTTCAGGGAGGGGAACAGCCCCAGCATTTT | CASSFQGGEQPQHF
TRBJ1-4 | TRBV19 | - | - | TGTGCCAGTAGGCCAGAACAGGGCGTTCGGCTCGAACTGTTTTTT | CASRPEQGVRLELFF